Included here is one TCR beta chain sequence, with context. Its recognized antigen is unknown. Per-base qualities were not stored, and no clone one base away is much larger. The sample belongs to a study of beta chain features in type 1 diabetes (dated by TCRdb to the late 2010s). Broadly, across the study: Mean age, gender distribution, total cell number and subset yield did not differ between patients and healthy donors. A total of some 100,000,000 sorted cells were examined across all samples, and a strong correlation was observed between cell number per subset and RNA yield. The study compared TCRB repertoires of sorted circulating CD4+ T cell subsets between recently diagnosed type 1 diabetes patients and matched healthy donors. Naive and central memory subsets were obtained from all 30 or so donors, but regulatory and stem cell-like memory subsets were isolated from only 8 patients and about 8 healthy donors. Here is what the overall study found, with its caveats: At VDJ recombination sites, type 1 diabetes patients had fewer insertions and more deleted nucleotides, which implies abnormalities in thymic rearrangement. In all four CD4+ subsets, TCRB CDR3 length was moderately but significantly shorter in type 1 diabetes patients. Because cDNA rather than genomic DNA was sequenced, highly expressing activated cells could have been over-represented, although no difference in activation and CD3 levels was found between groups. Shorter templates might have been favored by PCR, but patient and control samples were amplified and corrected together, so both groups would have been affected equally by any skew. Because small numbers of individuals were included in the HLA sub-analyses, any influence of HLA type on TCRB rearrangement was left unresolved. Naive, central memory and regulatory TCRB repertoires appeared more similar among patients than among healthy donors.

The High Capacity cDNA Reverse Transcription Kit was used to reverse transcribe all of the isolated RNA, meaning that expressed TCRB transcripts were what got sequenced. Naive, central memory and regulatory T cell samples underwent deep immunoSEQ sequencing, averaging about 3.57 million total reads per sample. After sorted cells were lysed in RLT buffer, RNA was extracted with DNase-treated RNeasy Micro or Mini kits, with the choice depending on cell number. Each cell subset was processed on its own to prevent cross-contamination, while patient and healthy donor samples were processed together. TCRB sequences were amplified from cDNA with the immunoSEQ multiplex PCR, producing 87-bp fragments spanning the CDR3 region. The amplicons were sequenced using the Illumina HiSeq platform. The paper's processing steps were these. Synthetic template baselines were used to correct PCR bias computationally, reads within Hamming distance 2 were collapsed together, and singletons that could not be merged were discarded. Reads were aligned to IMGT to assign V, D and J genes, CDR3 length, and insertions or deletions at six rearrangement sites. Within each subset, clonotype counts were normalized to sorted cell number, and only after that were true diversity and Gini coefficients computed with the tcR R package. Repertoire sharing was quantified using the overlap coefficient calculated on TCRB nucleotide sequences. TCRdb limited this immuneACCESS table to in-frame rearrangements with V and J called. A share of clones is missing; checked studies link under half to unresolved V genes, and the rest is unexplained. The V and J calls and clone size are taken from that table; D and trimming were inferred from the DNA. The sample table contains about 370,000 clones; only one count was recorded for over 9% of them. The biggest ten clones account for approximately 0.6% of the sample.

Each donor gave one peripheral blood draw, averaging roughly 100 mL, which was collected into heparinised tubes. A BD FACSAria II was used to sort naive, central memory, regulatory and stem cell-like memory CD4+ T cells with a panel that included CD45RO, CCR7, CD25, CD127, CD95 and CD27. Every sorted population had a purity above 95%. Right away, PBMCs were isolated by Lymphoprep density gradient centrifugation and were stained directly, with no culture step. So that batch effects would be minimized, each experiment stained and sorted samples in pairs, pairing one healthy donor with one patient. CDR1 SGHVS and CDR2 FNYEAQ are derived from the germline V gene. The CDR3 spans 16 residues, from the cysteine through the phenylalanine. The sequence is cut down to CDR3 DNA, 48 bases in frame from base 1. Trimming leaves V shorter by 1 base and J shorter by 4 bases, with the junction holding 5 bases beyond the gene matches.

This chain is built from TRBV7-6 and TRBJ2-1, with 9 bases in between that match TRBD2. The receptor's source is a man aged 25 to 45 with type 1 diabetes. The sequencing sample was made of central memory CD4+ T cells from blood. The sequenced DNA: TGTGCCAGCAGCTTAGAGGCGGGAGGGGGATACAATGAGCAGTTCTTC. Its protein product is CASSLEAGGGYNEQFF.